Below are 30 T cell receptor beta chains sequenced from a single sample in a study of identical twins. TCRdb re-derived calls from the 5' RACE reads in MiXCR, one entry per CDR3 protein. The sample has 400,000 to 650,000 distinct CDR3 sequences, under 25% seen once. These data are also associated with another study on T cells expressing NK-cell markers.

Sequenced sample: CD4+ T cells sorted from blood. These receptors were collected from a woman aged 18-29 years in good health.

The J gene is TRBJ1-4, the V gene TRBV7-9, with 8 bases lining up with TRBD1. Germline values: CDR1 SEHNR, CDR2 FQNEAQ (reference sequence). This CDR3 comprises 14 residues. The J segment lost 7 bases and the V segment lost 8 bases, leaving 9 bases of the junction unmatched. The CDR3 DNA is TGTGCCAGCGACAGGGGCCGCGGGGGTGAAAAACTGTTTTTT. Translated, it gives CASDRGRGGEKLFF.

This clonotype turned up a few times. The CDR3 DNA reads TGTGCCAGCAGCCCCCAGGCGGGGGCAGGGACCCAGTACTTC. Its translation: CASSPQAGAGTQYF. The gene calls are TRBV12-3 or TRBV12-4 and TRBJ2-5; possibly TRBD2 for D (7 bases). V was pared by 6 bases and J by 7 bases, with 18 bases between. This CDR3 is built from 14 residues.

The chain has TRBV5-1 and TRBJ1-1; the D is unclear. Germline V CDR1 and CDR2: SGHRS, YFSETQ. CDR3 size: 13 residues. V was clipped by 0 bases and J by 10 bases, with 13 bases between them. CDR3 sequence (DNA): TGCGCCAGCAGCTTGGTGGGCTCATACGGAGCTTTCTTT. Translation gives CASSLVGSYGAFF.

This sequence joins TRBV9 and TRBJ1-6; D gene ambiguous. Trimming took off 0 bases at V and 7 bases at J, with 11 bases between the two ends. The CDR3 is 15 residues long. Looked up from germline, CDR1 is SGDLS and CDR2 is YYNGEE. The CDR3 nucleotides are TGTGCCAGCAGCGTAGAAAGTGGGGTCAATTCACCCCTCCACTTT. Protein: CASSVESGVNSPLHF.

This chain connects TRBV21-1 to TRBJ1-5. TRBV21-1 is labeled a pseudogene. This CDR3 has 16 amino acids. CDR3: CASRRSCVRKRQPQHF. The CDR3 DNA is TGTGCCAGCCGCAGGAGCTGTGTGAGGAAGCGTCAGCCCCAGCATTTT.

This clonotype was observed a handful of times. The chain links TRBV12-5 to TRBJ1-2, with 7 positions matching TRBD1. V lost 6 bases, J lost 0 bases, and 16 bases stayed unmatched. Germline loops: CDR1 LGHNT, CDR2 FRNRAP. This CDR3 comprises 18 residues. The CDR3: CASGRTGTVIGSNYGYTF. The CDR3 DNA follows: TGTGCTAGTGGACGTACCGGGACAGTAATCGGTTCTAACTATGGCTACACCTTC.

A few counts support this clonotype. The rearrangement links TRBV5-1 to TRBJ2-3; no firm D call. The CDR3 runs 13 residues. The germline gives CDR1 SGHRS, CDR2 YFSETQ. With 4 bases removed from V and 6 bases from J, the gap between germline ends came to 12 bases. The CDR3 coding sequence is TGCGCCAGCAGCCCCCCGTCGGTCGATACGCAGTATTTT. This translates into CASSPPSVDTQYF.

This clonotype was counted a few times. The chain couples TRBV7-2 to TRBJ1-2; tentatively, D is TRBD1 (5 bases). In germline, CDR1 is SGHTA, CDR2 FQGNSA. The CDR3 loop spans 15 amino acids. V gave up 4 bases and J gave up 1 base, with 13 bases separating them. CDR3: CASSSSGGINYGYTF. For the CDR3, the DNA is TGTGCCAGCAGCTCTAGTGGGGGTATTAACTATGGCTACACCTTC.

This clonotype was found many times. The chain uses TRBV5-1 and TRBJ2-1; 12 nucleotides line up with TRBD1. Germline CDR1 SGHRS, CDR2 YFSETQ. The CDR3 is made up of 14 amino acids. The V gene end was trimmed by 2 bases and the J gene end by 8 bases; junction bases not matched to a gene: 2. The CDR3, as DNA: TGCGCCAGCAGCTTAGGGACAGGGGGCGATGAGCAGTTCTTC. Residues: CASSLGTGGDEQFF.

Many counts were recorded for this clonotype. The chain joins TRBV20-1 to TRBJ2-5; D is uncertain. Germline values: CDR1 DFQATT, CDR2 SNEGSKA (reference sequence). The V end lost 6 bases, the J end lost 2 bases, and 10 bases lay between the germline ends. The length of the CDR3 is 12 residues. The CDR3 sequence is CSAEEGQETQYF. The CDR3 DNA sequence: TGCAGTGCCGAGGAAGGTCAAGAGACCCAGTACTTC.

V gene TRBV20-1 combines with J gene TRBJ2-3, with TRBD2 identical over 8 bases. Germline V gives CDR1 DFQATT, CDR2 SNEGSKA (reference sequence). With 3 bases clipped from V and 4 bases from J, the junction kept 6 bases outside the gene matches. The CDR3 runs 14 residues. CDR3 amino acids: CSASGRAIADTQYF. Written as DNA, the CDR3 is TGCAGTGCTAGCGGGAGGGCCATCGCAGATACGCAGTATTTT.

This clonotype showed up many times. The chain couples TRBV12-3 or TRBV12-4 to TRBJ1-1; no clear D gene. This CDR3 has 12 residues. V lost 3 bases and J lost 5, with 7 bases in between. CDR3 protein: CASSFPETEAFF. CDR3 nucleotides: TGTGCCAGCAGTTTCCCAGAAACTGAAGCTTTCTTT.

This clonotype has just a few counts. CDR3: CASSVSRAAETQYF. CDR3 in DNA: TGTGCCAGCAGCGTCTCCAGAGCGGCAGAGACCCAGTACTTC. The chain employs TRBV9 and TRBJ2-5; tentatively, D is TRBD2 (5 bases). There are 14 residues in the CDR3. Germline CDR1 and CDR2: SGDLS and YYNGEE. Trimming removed 2 bases at V and 4 bases at J, with 12 bases between.

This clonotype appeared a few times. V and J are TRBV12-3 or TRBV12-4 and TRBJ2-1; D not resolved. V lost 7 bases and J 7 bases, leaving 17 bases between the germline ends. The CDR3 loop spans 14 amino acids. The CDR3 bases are TGTGCCAGCACCCGCGGAGAGCGCCTGAATGAGCAGTTCTTC. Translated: CASTRGERLNEQFF.

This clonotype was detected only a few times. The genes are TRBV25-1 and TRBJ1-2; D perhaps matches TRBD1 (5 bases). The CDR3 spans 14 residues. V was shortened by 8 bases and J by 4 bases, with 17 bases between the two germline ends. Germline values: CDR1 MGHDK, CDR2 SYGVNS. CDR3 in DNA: TGTGCCAGCGGGGGGTCGCGCTGGGGCTATGGCTACACCTTC. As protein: CASGGSRWGYGYTF.

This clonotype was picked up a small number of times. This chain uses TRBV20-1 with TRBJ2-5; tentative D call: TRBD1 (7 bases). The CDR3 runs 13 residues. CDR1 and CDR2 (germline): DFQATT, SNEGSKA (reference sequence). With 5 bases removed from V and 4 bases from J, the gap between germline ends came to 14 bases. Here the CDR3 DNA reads TGCAGTGCTTTTCACAGGGGAGGAGAGACCCAGTACTTC. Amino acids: CSAFHRGGETQYF.

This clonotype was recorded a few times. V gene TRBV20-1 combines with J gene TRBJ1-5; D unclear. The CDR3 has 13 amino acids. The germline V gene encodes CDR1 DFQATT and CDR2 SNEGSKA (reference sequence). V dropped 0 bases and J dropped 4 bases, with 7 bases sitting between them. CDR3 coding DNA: TGCAGTGCTAGAGATACAGTTAATCAGCCCCAGCATTTT. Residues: CSARDTVNQPQHF.

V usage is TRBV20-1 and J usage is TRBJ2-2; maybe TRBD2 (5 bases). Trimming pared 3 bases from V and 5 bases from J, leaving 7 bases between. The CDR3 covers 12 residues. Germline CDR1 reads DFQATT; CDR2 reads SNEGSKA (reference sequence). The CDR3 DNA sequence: TGCAGTGCTAGGTCGGGGACCGGGGAGCTGTTTTTT. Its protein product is CSARSGTGELFF.

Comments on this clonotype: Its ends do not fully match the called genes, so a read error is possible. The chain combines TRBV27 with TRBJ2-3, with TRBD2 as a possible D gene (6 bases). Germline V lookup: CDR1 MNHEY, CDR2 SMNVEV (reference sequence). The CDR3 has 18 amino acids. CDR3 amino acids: CTSSLQSGLPEGPDTQYF. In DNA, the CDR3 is TGCACCAGCAGTTTGCAATCGGGACTCCCAGAAGGCCCAGATACGCAGTATTTT.

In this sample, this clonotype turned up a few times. CDR3 DNA sequence: TGCAGCGTTGCCTGGCGGAAAAGGGCGACTGATACGCAGTATTTT. As protein: CSVAWRKRATDTQYF. The V and J genes are TRBV29-1 and TRBJ2-3; D is uncertain. The CDR3 covers 15 residues. Germline CDR1 is SQVTM and CDR2 is ANQGSEA. V lost 4 bases, J lost 6 bases, and 20 bases lay in between.

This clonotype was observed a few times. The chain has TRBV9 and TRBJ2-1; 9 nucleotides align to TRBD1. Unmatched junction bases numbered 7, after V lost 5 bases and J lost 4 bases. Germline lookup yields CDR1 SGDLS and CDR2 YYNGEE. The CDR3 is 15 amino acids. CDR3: CASSAGDRAYNEQFF. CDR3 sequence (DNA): TGTGCCAGCAGTGCTGGGGACAGGGCTTACAATGAGCAGTTCTTC.

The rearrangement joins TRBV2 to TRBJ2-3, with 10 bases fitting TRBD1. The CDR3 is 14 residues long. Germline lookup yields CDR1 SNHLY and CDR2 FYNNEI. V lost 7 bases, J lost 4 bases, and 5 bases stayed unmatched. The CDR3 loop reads CASKRDRGSDTQYF. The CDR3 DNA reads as TGTGCCAGCAAACGGGACAGGGGATCAGATACGCAGTATTTT.

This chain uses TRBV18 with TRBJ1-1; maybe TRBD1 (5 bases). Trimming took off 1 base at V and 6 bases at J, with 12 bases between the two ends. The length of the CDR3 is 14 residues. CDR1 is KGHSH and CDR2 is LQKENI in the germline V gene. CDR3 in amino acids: CASSPRQGGPEAFF. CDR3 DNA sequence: TGTGCCAGCTCACCACGGCAGGGTGGGCCTGAAGCTTTCTTT.

The CDR3 DNA reads as TGTGCCAGCAGCTTCAACGGGGTCGACTACGAGCAGTACTTC. Translation gives CASSFNGVDYEQYF. The V call is TRBV7-6, the J call TRBJ2-7; possibly TRBD2 for D (5 bases). Trimming took 3 bases from V and 3 from J, leaving 12 bases between them. The CDR3 length is 14 residues. The germline V gene has CDR1 SGHVS and CDR2 FNYEAQ.

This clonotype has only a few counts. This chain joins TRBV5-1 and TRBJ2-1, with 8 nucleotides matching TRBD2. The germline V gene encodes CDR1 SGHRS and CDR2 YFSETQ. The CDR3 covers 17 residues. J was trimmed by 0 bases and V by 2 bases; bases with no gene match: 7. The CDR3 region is CASSLTGGPTSYNEQFF. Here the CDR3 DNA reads TGCGCCAGCAGCTTAACGGGGGGGCCTACCTCCTACAATGAGCAGTTCTTC.

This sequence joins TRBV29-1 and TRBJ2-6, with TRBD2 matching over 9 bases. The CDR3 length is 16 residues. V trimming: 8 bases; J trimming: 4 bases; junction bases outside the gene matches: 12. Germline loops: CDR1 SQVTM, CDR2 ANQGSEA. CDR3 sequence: CSTSSILAGGANVLTF. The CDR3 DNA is TGCAGCACGAGCTCAATCCTAGCGGGAGGGGCCAACGTCCTGACTTTC.

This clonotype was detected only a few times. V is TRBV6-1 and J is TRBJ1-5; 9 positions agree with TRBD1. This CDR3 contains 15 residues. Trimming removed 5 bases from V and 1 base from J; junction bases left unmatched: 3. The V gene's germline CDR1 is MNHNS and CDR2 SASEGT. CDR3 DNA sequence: TGTGCCAGCAGTCGACAGGGGGAAAGCAATCAGCCCCAGCATTTT. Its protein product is CASSRQGESNQPQHF.

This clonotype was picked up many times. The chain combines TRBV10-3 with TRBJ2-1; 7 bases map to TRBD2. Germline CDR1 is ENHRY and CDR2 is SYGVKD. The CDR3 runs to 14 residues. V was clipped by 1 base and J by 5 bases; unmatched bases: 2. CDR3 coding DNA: TGTGCCATCAGTGAGTGGGGGAGGGACAATGAGCAGTTCTTC. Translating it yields CAISEWGRDNEQFF.

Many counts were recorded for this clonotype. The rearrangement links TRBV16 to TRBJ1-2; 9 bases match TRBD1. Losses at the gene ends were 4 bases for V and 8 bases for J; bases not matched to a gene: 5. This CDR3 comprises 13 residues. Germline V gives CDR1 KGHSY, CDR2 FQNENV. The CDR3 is CASSPRQGGGYTF. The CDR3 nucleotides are TGTGCCAGCAGCCCGCGACAGGGGGGCGGCTACACCTTC.

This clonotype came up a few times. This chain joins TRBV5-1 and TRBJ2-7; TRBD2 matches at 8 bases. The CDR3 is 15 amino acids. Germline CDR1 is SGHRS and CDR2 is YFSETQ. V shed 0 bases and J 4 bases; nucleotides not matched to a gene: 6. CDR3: CASSLAPGLVYEQYF. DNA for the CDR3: TGCGCCAGCAGCTTGGCCCCGGGACTAGTTTACGAGCAGTACTTC.